This T cell receptor beta chain was sequenced in a study of graft-versus-host responses after intestinal transplantation. The sample holds one count of this clone. Its antigen remains unidentified. Assay: immunoSEQ multiplex PCR; the TCRdb copy retains only in-frame clones and omits some. The table lists around 76,000 clones, 85% to 95% of them singletons. The length of the CDR3 is 19 residues. Germline values: CDR1 MDHEN, CDR2 SYDVKM. V shed 6 bases, J shed 0 bases, and the junction held 19 bases outside the gene matches. Points from the study as a whole: Present in recipient marrow, GvH clones included some that appeared first in ileum or blood.

V and J are TRBV28 and TRBJ1-2, with TRBD1 identical over 7 bases. The clonotype comes from a human donor who received an intestinal transplant. This specimen consisted of unstimulated CD8+ T cells sorted from spleen or lymph node cells, obtained before intestinal transplant. The DNA for the CDR3 is TGTGCCAGCAGAACAATTGTCCGATCGACAGGGCCCGCTAACTATGGCTACACCTTC. This sequence encodes CASRTIVRSTGPANYGYTF.